This T cell receptor (beta chain) comes out of a study of PD-1 blockade in mismatch repair-deficient tumors. Study information: All were previously treated, progressing patients with about twelve mismatch repair-deficient cancer types. Findings and caveats of the study: Tumor-resident clones, often undetectable pretreatment in blood, expanded then contracted after pembrolizumab.

Of note for this clone: Its antigen is unidentified.

The CDR3 is 17 residues long. Looked up from germline, CDR1 is SGHDN and CDR2 is FVKESK. V shed 4 bases and J 5 bases; nucleotides not matched to a gene: 11. Assay: immunoSEQ multiplex PCR; the TCRdb copy retains only in-frame clones and omits some. The sample lists 15,000 to 20,000 clones, roughly 84% occurring once. All patients were mismatch repair deficient, assessed by either PCR or immunohistochemistry. A few pembrolizumab responders had their TCRs sequenced. The sample consisted of PBMCs, taken 4 weeks after starting pembrolizumab. This clonotype originated in an adult with mismatch repair-deficient cancer. This chain uses TRBV14 with TRBJ2-3, with TRBD2 matching 11 bases. CDR3 region: CASSPLITSGSKDTQYF. The CDR3 DNA reads TGTGCCAGCAGCCCATTAATCACTAGCGGGAGTAAAGATACGCAGTATTTT.